This T cell receptor (beta chain) originates from a study of T-cell memory formation after mild COVID-19. Notes on the study in general: The main location of contracting CD4+ clones was CM and EM, and that of contracting CD8+ clones was EMRA.

Barcoded TCR alpha and TCR beta cDNA libraries with UMIs came from 5'RACE using constant-segment primers. In TCRdb, the 5' RACE reads were re-called with MiXCR into one record per CDR3 protein. The sample contains about 150,000 distinct CDR3 sequences, 13% of which appear only once. The V gene's germline CDR1 is SGHAT and CDR2 FQNNGV. The CDR3 runs 9 residues. This clonotype was counted a single time. Its antigen is not identified. The junction differs from germline at one of its ends, possibly a read error. Sequencing was done on a sample of PBMCs or a T cell subset sorted from them (not recorded which). This receptor was identified in a man younger than 30 who had mild COVID-19 (a few samples of this study predate the infection). Cell type and time point are not known. The rearrangement joins TRBV11-2 to TRBJ1-1; no clear D. The CDR3 sequence is CASSLEAFF. The DNA for the CDR3 is TGTGCCAGCAGCCTAGAAGCTTTCTTT.